Listed here is a single TCR beta chain. As yet, its antigen is unknown. Treatment noted: 15 to 20 received Ad26.COV2.S at low or high dose, single or two shots; about five received placebo; per-sample allocation not given. Samples were taken on day 63 after the first vaccine or placebo injection. Boston supplied an adult donor aged 18-55 years. This sample is drawn from a study of Ad26.COV2.S vaccination and SARS-CoV-2 variants. TCRdb's copy holds only in-frame clones and misses some; the assay was immunoSEQ multiplex PCR. This sample has roughly 400,000 clones; 89% occur once, and the top ten carry approximately 1.9%. Study-level findings and limits: Breadth measured for non-spike TCRs was similar across vaccine and placebo recipients. Total T cell responses may have been underestimated by the TCR breadth and depth analyses. Vaccine recipients surpassed placebo recipients in spike-specific TCR breadth.

The receptor's source is a person aged 18 to 65 who received the Ad26.COV2.S COVID-19 vaccine or a placebo. Sequencing used peripheral blood, obtained in a trial of Ad26.COV2.S vaccine versus placebo.

Here the CDR3 reads CASSLGQGAVEKLFF. Here the CDR3 DNA reads TGTGCCAGCAGTTTGGGACAGGGGGCAGTTGAAAAACTGTTTTTT. V is TRBV27 and J is TRBJ1-4, with 12 bases lining up with TRBD1. This CDR3 has 15 amino acids. CDR1 is MNHEY and CDR2 is SMNVEV in the germline V gene (reference sequence). The trim removed 3 bases at V and 7 bases at J, leaving 3 bases unmatched.